The 20 T cell receptor beta chains below were found in one sample sequenced in a study of blood T cell repertoires in COVID-19. Profiled with immunoSEQ multiplex PCR; TCRdb holds only in-frame clones, not every one. The sample holds roughly 400,000 clones, nearly 90% seen once. Sequenced: PBMCs or T cells enriched from blood (not recorded which). The receptors here all came from a woman in her twenties or thirties who had recovered from COVID-19.

J is TRBJ2-1 and V is TRBV5-1, with D perhaps TRBD1 (8 bases). The germline V and J ends were trimmed by 2 bases and 4 bases, with 16 bases remaining between them. Germline V gives CDR1 SGHRS, CDR2 YFSETQ. The CDR3 sequence is 16 residues long. CDR3 sequence reads: CASSLSGGQEYNEQFF. DNA of the CDR3: TGCGCCAGCAGCTTATCGGGGGGACAGGAGTACAATGAGCAGTTCTTC. Full variable domain (outside the CDR3, taken from reference TRBV5-1 and TRBJ2-1): KAGVTQTPRYLIKTRGQQVTLSCSPISGHRSVSWYQQTPGQGLQFLFEYFSETQRNKGNFPGRFSGRQFSNSRSEMNVSTLELGDSALYLCASSLSGGQEYNEQFFGPGTRLTVL.

The J gene is TRBJ2-5, the V gene TRBV24-1; tentatively, D is TRBD2 (6 bases). Germline V gene lookup returns CDR1 KGHDR and CDR2 SFDVKD. This CDR3 has 13 amino acids. The germline V and J ends were trimmed by 10 bases and 0 bases, with 11 bases remaining between them. The CDR3 bases are TGTGCCACTTCCGGAGGGTACCAAGAGACCCAGTACTTC. This encodes CATSGGYQETQYF.

J is TRBJ1-2 and V is TRBV12-3 or TRBV12-4; 8 bases line up with TRBD1. Unmatched junction bases numbered 12, after V lost 10 bases and J lost 8 bases. This CDR3 spans 13 amino acids. The CDR3 DNA sequence: TGTGCCACAGGACAGGGCATTTCGGTCGGCTACACCTTC. Translated, it gives CATGQGISVGYTF.

The chain is built from TRBV11-2 and TRBJ2-7; 8 bases line up with TRBD1. The CDR3 is 16 residues long. Germline V gene data show CDR1 as SGHAT and CDR2 as FQNNGV. V shed 3 bases and J 0 bases; nucleotides not matched to a gene: 7. CDR3 region: CASSLGPGTGSYEQYF. The CDR3, as DNA: TGTGCCAGCAGCTTGGGCCCCGGGACAGGCTCCTACGAGCAGTACTTC.

CDR3 protein: CASSQYQGRARETQYF. CDR3 nucleotide sequence: TGCGCCAGCAGCCAATATCAGGGTCGAGCCAGAGAGACCCAGTACTTC. V is TRBV4-1 and J is TRBJ2-5; D possibly corresponds to TRBD1 (5 bases). The CDR3 is made up of 16 amino acids. Germline CDR1 and CDR2: MGHRA and YSYEKL. Trimming cost V 2 bases and J 4 bases, with 17 bases left between them.

The V call is TRBV28, the J call TRBJ2-7; 9 nucleotides line up with TRBD1. CDR1 MDHEN and CDR2 SYDVKM come from the germline V gene. Losses at the gene ends were 1 base for V and 6 bases for J; bases not matched to a gene: 10. CDR3 length: 16 residues. Here the CDR3 DNA reads TGTGCCAGCAGTTTATTACCCGGGACAGGGTCGGGCGAGCAGTACTTC. Translated, it gives CASSLLPGTGSGEQYF. The full variable domain, in which reference TRBV28 and TRBJ2-7 provide the parts outside the CDR3, is DVKVTQSSRYLVKRTGEKVFLECVQDMDHENMFWYRQDPGLGLRLIYFSYDVKMKEKGDIPEGYSVSREKKERFSLILESASTNQTSMYLCASSLLPGTGSGEQYFGPGTRLTVT.

The rearrangement joins TRBV7-2 to TRBJ1-6; D call uncertain. This CDR3 contains 18 residues. Trimming removed 4 bases from V and 0 bases from J, with 16 bases in between. The V gene's germline CDR1 is SGHTA and CDR2 FQGNSA. CDR3 sequence: CASSSTRGKSSYNSPLHF. CDR3 nucleotides: TGTGCCAGCAGCTCAACCCGAGGGAAGAGCTCCTATAATTCACCCCTCCACTTT. Using reference TRBV7-2 and TRBJ1-6 for the parts outside the CDR3, the full variable domain is GAGVSQSPSNKVTEKGKDVELRCDPISGHTALYWYRQSLGQGLEFLIYFQGNSAPDKSGLPSDRFSAERTGGSVSTLTIQRTQQEDSAVYLCASSSTRGKSSYNSPLHFGNGTRLTVT.

This chain links TRBV7-9 with TRBJ2-2; 8 bases agree with TRBD1. The CDR3 loop spans 18 amino acids. Germline CDR1 and CDR2: SEHNR and FQNEAQ (reference sequence). The V and J ends lost 5 bases and 2 bases, in that order; junction bases with no gene match: 13. The CDR3 region has the DNA TGTGCCAGCAGCCAGAGGACAGGGAGAATTCAAAACACCGGGGAGCTGTTTTTT. Protein product: CASSQRTGRIQNTGELFF.

This clone appeared a single time. The gene calls are TRBV10-3 and TRBJ1-2; D is uncertain. This CDR3 is built from 15 residues. Germline CDR1 and CDR2: ENHRY and SYGVKD. Trimming removed 3 bases from V and 6 bases from J, with 17 bases in between. CDR3 bases: TGTGCCATCAGTGATCGGCAGTCCACGAGGGATGGCTACACCTTC. The encoded protein is CAISDRQSTRDGYTF.

The chain is built from TRBV27 and TRBJ2-1; TRBD2 might be the D (6 bases). V was clipped by 0 bases and J by 7 bases, with 22 bases between them. The CDR3 runs to 18 residues. Germline lookup yields CDR1 MNHEY and CDR2 SMNVEV (reference sequence). The CDR3: CASSLSRGSRTFFNEQFF. CDR3 nucleotide sequence: TGTGCCAGCAGTTTATCTCGGGGGTCTCGGACATTTTTTAATGAGCAGTTCTTC.

The chain has TRBV24-1 and TRBJ1-3; D is uncertain. Germline V gene sequence: CDR1 KGHDR, CDR2 SFDVKD. This CDR3 contains 13 residues. The V and J ends lost 9 bases and 6 bases respectively, with 14 bases between them. CDR3 bases: TGTGCCACCGCCGACTCGGGTCTAAACACCATATATTTT. Translating gives CATADSGLNTIYF.

This clone showed up just once. J is TRBJ1-2 and V is TRBV30; 8 nucleotides line up with TRBD1. This CDR3 has 15 residues. Trimming removed 2 bases from V and 5 bases from J; junction bases left unmatched: 10. Germline V CDR1 and CDR2: GTSNPN, SVGIG (reference sequence). The CDR3 sequence is CAWSPPDRQGYGYTF. CDR3 in DNA: TGTGCCTGGAGTCCCCCAGACCGACAGGGGTATGGCTACACCTTC.

The J gene is TRBJ1-2, the V gene TRBV7-2, with 11 bases identical to TRBD1. The germline V gene encodes CDR1 SGHTA and CDR2 FQGNSA. The CDR3 runs to 14 residues. The junction had 4 bases not matched to a gene; V was cut back by 5 bases and J by 5 bases. In DNA form, the CDR3 reads TGTGCCAGCAGCAACGGACAGGGGGCTTATGGCTACACCTTC. Its protein product is CASSNGQGAYGYTF.

The chain is built from TRBV19 and TRBJ2-2; maybe TRBD1 (6 bases). The CDR3 is 14 amino acids. Germline V gene sequence: CDR1 LNHDA, CDR2 SQIVND (reference sequence). V gave up 7 bases and J gave up 6 bases, with 15 bases separating them. DNA of the CDR3: TGTGCCAGTACGGATACAGGGTACCCCGGGGAGCTGTTTTTT. Amino acid sequence: CASTDTGYPGELFF.

The genes are TRBV2 and TRBJ2-3, with 9 positions matching TRBD2. Per germline, CDR1 SNHLY and CDR2 FYNNEI. The CDR3 length is 15 residues. V was clipped by 6 bases and J by 4 bases; unmatched bases: 8. CDR3 residues: CASSQGGGDSDTQYF. DNA of the CDR3: TGTGCCAGCAGCCAGGGCGGGGGGGACTCAGATACGCAGTATTTT.

The V and J genes are TRBV11-2 and TRBJ2-4, with D tentatively TRBD1 (5 bases). This CDR3 contains 15 residues. The germline V and J ends were trimmed by 2 bases and 3 bases, with 11 bases remaining between them. Germline V gene data show CDR1 as SGHAT and CDR2 as FQNNGV. The CDR3 region has the DNA TGTGCCAGCAGCTTACCAGGGAATAGCAAAAACATTCAGTACTTC. It yields the protein CASSLPGNSKNIQYF.

The chain links TRBV4-2 to TRBJ1-4; D may be TRBD1 (5 bases). Between the trimmed V and J ends, which lost 4 bases and 5 bases, there was a span of 11 bases. From germline, CDR1 is LGHNA and CDR2 YNFKEQ. The CDR3 runs 14 residues. The chain's CDR3 is CASSPGGENEKLFF. The CDR3 bases are TGTGCCAGCAGCCCGGGGGGAGAAAATGAAAAACTGTTTTTT.

This clone was detected only once. This rearrangement joins TRBV11-1 to TRBJ2-2; maybe TRBD1 (6 bases). This CDR3 has 16 amino acids. V was trimmed by 6 bases and J by 0 bases, leaving 14 bases between them. CDR1 SGHAT and CDR2 FQDESV come from the germline V gene (reference sequence). CDR3 in DNA: TGTGCCAGCAGGGAGCCGGGACATGCGAACACCGGGGAGCTGTTTTTT. Protein sequence: CASREPGHANTGELFF.

CDR3 in DNA: TGTGCCAGCAGCCTCCGGACAGGGCTGGCTGAAAAACTGTTTTTT. The encoded protein is CASSLRTGLAEKLFF. The chain carries TRBV14 and TRBJ1-4; 8 nucleotides align to TRBD1. The ends lost 4 bases at V and 7 bases at J; junction bases unmatched: 8. This CDR3 is 15 amino acids long. Germline V CDR1 and CDR2: SGHDN, FVKESK.

The chain is built from TRBV19 and TRBJ2-5; 8 bases align to TRBD1. Trimming took 8 bases from V and 5 from J; bases not matched to a gene: 13. Germline CDR1 reads LNHDA; CDR2 reads SQIVND (reference sequence). The CDR3 is made up of 15 amino acids. CDR3: CASATTTGVGETQYF. CDR3 bases: TGTGCCAGTGCAACTACGACAGGGGTCGGCGAGACCCAGTACTTC.